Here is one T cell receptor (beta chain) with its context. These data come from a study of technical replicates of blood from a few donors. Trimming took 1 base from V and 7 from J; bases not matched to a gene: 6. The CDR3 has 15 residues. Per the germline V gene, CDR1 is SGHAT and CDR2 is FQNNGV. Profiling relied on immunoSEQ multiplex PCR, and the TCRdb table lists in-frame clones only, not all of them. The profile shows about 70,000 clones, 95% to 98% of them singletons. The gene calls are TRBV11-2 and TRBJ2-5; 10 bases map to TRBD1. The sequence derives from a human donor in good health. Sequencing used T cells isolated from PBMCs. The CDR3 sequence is CASSLGTGGSGTQYF. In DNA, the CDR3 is TGTGCCAGCAGCTTAGGGACAGGGGGGTCTGGGACCCAGTACTTC.